This T cell receptor beta chain was recorded in a study of T-cell reconstitution after alpha-beta-depleted transplantation in children. Study-wide findings and caveats: T-cell numbers and diversity one year post-transplant derived largely from freshly generated T cells. Surviving recipient T cells and intrathymic progenitors accounted for some patients' high TCRbeta diversity at day 60. Reportedly, only several hundred clones from non-depleted graft cells drove alpha-beta T-cell counts at about two months.

On this clonotype: Antigen specificity is unknown.

Preparation of the TCRbeta library used unique molecular identifiers. From the PCR reads, TCRdb called clonotypes with MiXCR, one entry per CDR3 protein. The sample has hundreds of thousands of distinct CDR3 sequences; 15% to 20% are singletons. Sequenced here: PBMCs, mostly from graft donor cells, sampled 360 days after TCRalphabeta/CD19-depleted stem cell transplant. This receptor was taken from a boy in the first two years of life who had a stem cell transplant for Wiskott-Aldrich syndrome, so the T cells may come from the graft donor.

The CDR3, as DNA: TGTGCCAGCAGCGTAGCTTCGACAGGGAGCTACGAGCAGTACTTC. It encodes CASSVASTGSYEQYF. The chain couples TRBV9 to TRBJ2-7, with TRBD1 identical over 7 bases. This CDR3 comprises 15 residues. In germline, CDR1 is SGDLS, CDR2 YYNGEE. V gave up 0 bases and J gave up 3 bases; unmatched junction bases: 6.